The text below deals with one T cell receptor beta chain. Sequencing used immunoSEQ multiplex PCR; TCRdb keeps in-frame clones, though not all of them. The sample lists over 100,000 clones; roughly 92% were seen once. The data stem from a study of control samples from healthy donors and cancer patients. This CDR3 has 14 amino acids. The germline gives CDR1 LGHDT, CDR2 YNNKEL (reference sequence). The germline V and J ends were trimmed by 0 bases and 3 bases, with 7 bases remaining between them. Sequences were obtained from blood. This chain uses TRBV3-1 (or the pseudogene TRBV3-2) with TRBJ2-3; no reliable D call. The clonotype comes from a man aged 18 to 35 in good health. CDR3 region: CASSQDKGTDTQYF. CDR3 DNA sequence: TGTGCCAGCAGCCAAGATAAAGGAACAGATACGCAGTATTTT.